The 32 T cell receptor beta chains below were found in one sample sequenced in a study of T cell responses to AZD1222 COVID-19 vaccine. Sequenced by immunoSEQ multiplex PCR; TCRdb stores in-frame clones only, minus some. In the table there are more than 120,000 clones, approximately 86% of which are singletons. The sequenced sample was peripheral blood, obtained 28 days after the second dose of the MenACWY control vaccine. The source of these receptors is an adult who received the MenACWY meningococcal vaccine as a control.

CDR3 sequence: CSASISYRGMPEAFF. CDR3 sequence (DNA): TGCAGTGCTAGTATCTCTTACAGGGGAATGCCTGAAGCTTTCTTT. This chain links TRBV20-1 with TRBJ1-1; the match to TRBD1 covers 7 bases. CDR1 DFQATT and CDR2 SNEGSKA come from the germline V gene (reference sequence). This CDR3 has 15 amino acids. With V trimmed by 3 bases and J by 6 bases, 13 bases remained unmatched.

The V call is TRBV28, the J call TRBJ2-3; 8 bases are shared with TRBD2. Looked up from germline, CDR1 is MDHEN and CDR2 is SYDVKM. This CDR3 has 15 amino acids. J was trimmed by 1 base and V by 6 bases; bases with no gene match: 6. The CDR3 loop reads CASSPAGAGTDTQYF. CDR3 in DNA: TGTGCCAGCAGCCCAGCGGGAGCCGGCACAGATACGCAGTATTTT.

The V and J genes are TRBV5-5 and TRBJ1-4, with TRBD1 as a possible D gene (5 bases). V lost 0 bases, J lost 10 bases, and 16 bases lay in between. The germline V gene encodes CDR1 SGHKS and CDR2 YYEKEE (reference sequence). The CDR3 totals 15 residues. The CDR3 DNA is TGTGCCAGCAGCTTGGGGGTTTCCGGGGGTCGAAAACTGTTTTTT. It translates to CASSLGVSGGRKLFF. The variable domain in full, completed from reference TRBV5-5 and TRBJ1-4, reads DAGVTQSPTHLIKTRGQQVTLRCSPISGHKSVSWYQQVLGQGPQFIFQYYEKEERGRGNFPDRFSARQFPNYSSELNVNALLLGDSALYLCASSLGVSGGRKLFFGSGTQLSVL.

This clone was detected only once. The V and J genes are TRBV7-2 and TRBJ1-1; D ambiguous. CDR3 size: 13 residues. V was trimmed by 2 bases and J by 1 base, leaving 5 bases between them. Germline V gene lookup returns CDR1 SGHTA and CDR2 FQGNSA. CDR3 amino acids: CASSLRENTEAFF. As DNA, the CDR3 is TGTGCCAGCAGCTTACGGGAGAACACTGAAGCTTTCTTT.

This rearrangement joins TRBV4-1 to TRBJ2-1; TRBD2 matches at 16 bases. CDR3 length: 19 amino acids. CDR1 and CDR2 (germline): MGHRA, YSYEKL. The V segment lost 3 bases and the J segment 3 bases; nucleotides outside the gene matches: 8. The CDR3: CASSQPGLAGGIYYNEQFF. CDR3 nucleotide sequence: TGCGCCAGCAGCCAGCCGGGACTAGCGGGGGGGATCTACTACAATGAGCAGTTCTTC.

V usage is TRBV15 and J usage is TRBJ2-5; D not certain. The CDR3 loop spans 16 amino acids. V lost 0 bases to trimming and J lost 2 bases, with 13 bases between them. Germline CDR1 is LNHNV and CDR2 is YYDKDF (reference sequence). In nucleotides, the CDR3 is TGTGCCACCAGCAGAGATTACGCAGTAATACAAGAGACCCAGTACTTC. Translating gives CATSRDYAVIQETQYF. Drawing the rest from reference TRBV15 and TRBJ2-5, the complete variable domain is DAMVIQNPRYQVTQFGKPVTLSCSQTLNHNVMYWYQQKSSQAPKLLFHYYDKDFNNEADTPDNFQSRRPNTSFCFLDIRSPGLGDTAMYLCATSRDYAVIQETQYFGPGTRLLVL.

This chain uses TRBV18 with TRBJ1-5; D remains unclear. V shed 3 bases and J shed 3 bases, with 6 bases lying between them. From germline, CDR1 is KGHSH and CDR2 LQKENI. The CDR3 runs 13 residues. CDR3 bases: TGTGCCAGCTCACCCCAACCCAATCAGCCCCAGCATTTT. Translated: CASSPQPNQPQHF.

The chain is built from TRBV19 and TRBJ1-5, with TRBD1 matching 9 bases. The CDR3 length is 17 residues. CDR1 is LNHDA and CDR2 is SQIVND in the germline V gene (reference sequence). V was clipped by 2 bases and J by 4 bases; unmatched bases: 9. The CDR3 bases are TGTGCCAGTAGTATACTGGGTACAGGGGGCGAAAATCAGCCCCAGCATTTT. This encodes CASSILGTGGENQPQHF. The full variable domain, rest sourced from reference TRBV19 and TRBJ1-5, is DGGITQSPKYLFRKEGQNVTLSCEQNLNHDAMYWYRQDPGQGLRLIYYSQIVNDFQKGDIAEGYSVSREKKESFPLTVTSAQKNPTAFYLCASSILGTGGENQPQHFGDGTRLSIL.

A single count supports this clone. The chain uses TRBV14 and TRBJ2-2; 8 bases line up with TRBD2. V shed 6 bases, J shed 0 bases, and the junction held 12 bases outside the gene matches. The germline gives CDR1 SGHDN, CDR2 FVKESK. CDR3 length: 18 residues. As DNA, the CDR3 is TGTGCCAGCAGTCCAACCGAAGCGGGGGAGACGAACACCGGGGAGCTGTTTTTT. It specifies CASSPTEAGETNTGELFF.

The CDR3 region is CASSPAQTRGYTF. In DNA, the CDR3 is TGTGCCAGCAGCCCGGCCCAGACAAGAGGCTACACCTTC. This chain uses TRBV7-2 with TRBJ1-2; D remains ambiguous. In germline, CDR1 is SGHTA, CDR2 FQGNSA. The CDR3 extends over 13 amino acids. With 5 bases removed from V and 8 bases from J, the gap between germline ends came to 15 bases. Full variable domain (outside the CDR3, taken from reference TRBV7-2 and TRBJ1-2): GAGVSQSPSNKVTEKGKDVELRCDPISGHTALYWYRQSLGQGLEFLIYFQGNSAPDKSGLPSDRFSAERTGGSVSTLTIQRTQQEDSAVYLCASSPAQTRGYTFGSGTRLTVV.

The chain carries TRBV7-9 and TRBJ1-2; 7 nucleotides match TRBD1. V trimming: 4 bases; J trimming: 2 bases; junction bases outside the gene matches: 4. This CDR3 has 14 amino acids. Germline V CDR1 and CDR2: SEHNR, FQNEAQ (reference sequence). The CDR3 coding sequence is TGTGCCAGCAGCTCCATGACAGGGAACTATGGCTACACCTTC. Translated: CASSSMTGNYGYTF.

The CDR3 here is CASSQTVSSGSYEQYF. CDR3 nucleotide sequence: TGTGCCAGCAGCCAGACGGTGTCTAGCGGCTCCTACGAGCAGTACTTC. The chain couples TRBV27 to TRBJ2-7; 7 bases are shared with TRBD2. J was trimmed by 0 bases and V by 6 bases; bases with no gene match: 11. This CDR3 spans 16 amino acids. Germline values: CDR1 MNHEY, CDR2 SMNVEV (reference sequence).

There are a few counts of this clone. This sequence joins TRBV11-2 and TRBJ1-2; 8 bases line up with TRBD1. CDR3 length: 15 amino acids. Losses at the gene ends were 4 bases for V and 3 bases for J; bases not matched to a gene: 7. Per the germline V gene, CDR1 is SGHAT and CDR2 is FQNNGV. CDR3 sequence reads: CASSSLAGQDYGYTF. The CDR3, as DNA: TGTGCCAGCAGCTCCCTCGCGGGACAGGACTATGGCTACACCTTC.

The chain carries TRBV19 and TRBJ1-1; no definite D call. The CDR3 runs to 17 residues. Looked up from germline, CDR1 is LNHDA and CDR2 is SQIVND (reference sequence). The V end lost 5 bases, the J end lost 1 base, and 20 bases lay between the germline ends. CDR3 sequence: CASSVSTPAKGNTEAFF. The CDR3 DNA follows: TGTGCCAGTAGTGTATCGACACCCGCAAAAGGGAACACTGAAGCTTTCTTT.

The CDR3 is CASSLGVAPEAFF. The CDR3 DNA sequence: TGTGCCAGCAGCTTAGGGGTGGCTCCTGAAGCTTTCTTT. The J gene is TRBJ1-1, the V gene TRBV13, with D hard to call. Germline assignment: CDR1 PRHDT and CDR2 FYEKMQ (reference sequence). This CDR3 is 13 amino acids long. Trimming removed 0 bases at V and 6 bases at J, with 8 bases between.

V is TRBV28 and J is TRBJ1-2; no clear D gene. Germline CDR1 and CDR2: MDHEN and SYDVKM. This CDR3 comprises 12 residues. V lost 5 bases to trimming and J lost 4 bases, with 8 bases between them. CDR3 in amino acids: CASSPEPYGYTF. The CDR3 nucleotides read TGTGCCAGCAGTCCAGAACCCTATGGCTACACCTTC.

The CDR3 region has the DNA TGTGCCAGCAGCAAAGCGGGTCGGGAGGCCGACAATGAGCAGTTCTTC. Protein sequence: CASSKAGREADNEQFF. The rearrangement links TRBV21-1 to TRBJ2-1; the listed D gene, TRBD2, was not tested against the DNA. TRBV21-1 represents a pseudogene. This CDR3 comprises 16 residues.

This rearrangement joins TRBV6-4 to TRBJ2-2; no clear D gene. Trimming left V 8 bases short and J 3 bases short, with 16 bases between. CDR1 and CDR2 (germline): MRHNA, SNTAGT. The CDR3 has 15 residues. The CDR3 DNA reads as TGTGCCAGCTCGTCCGTAGGAAAGGACACCGGGGAGCTGTTTTTT. The encoded protein is CASSSVGKDTGELFF.

The rearrangement joins TRBV9 to TRBJ2-5, with 15 bases matching TRBD2. V gave up 3 bases and J gave up 1 base; unmatched junction bases: 4. The CDR3 length is 17 residues. Germline CDR1 SGDLS, CDR2 YYNGEE. CDR3 in DNA: TGTGCCAGCAGCGAGAGGACTAGCGGGAGGGCCCAAGAGACCCAGTACTTC. As protein: CASSERTSGRAQETQYF. Full variable domain (rest looked up from reference TRBV9 and TRBJ2-5): DSGVTQTPKHLITATGQRVTLRCSPRSGDLSVYWYQQSLDQGLQFLIQYYNGEERAKGNILERFSAQQFPDLHSELNLSSLELGDSALYFCASSERTSGRAQETQYFGPGTRLLVL.

The rearrangement joins TRBV4-3 to TRBJ1-1; no definite D call. This CDR3 spans 14 amino acids. V shed 0 bases and J shed 8 bases, with 13 bases lying between them. Per the germline V gene, CDR1 is LGHNA and CDR2 is YSLEER. CDR3 sequence reads: CASSQDPQNSEAFF. CDR3 coding DNA: TGCGCCAGCAGCCAAGATCCACAGAACTCGGAAGCTTTCTTT.

The chain has TRBV12-3 or TRBV12-4 and TRBJ1-5; TRBD1 is a possible D gene (5 bases). This CDR3 has 13 residues. Trimming removed 0 bases at V and 5 bases at J, with 5 bases between. The CDR3 coding sequence is TGTGCCAGCAGTTTAGCACAGGATCAGCCCCAGCATTTT. It specifies CASSLAQDQPQHF.

The chain carries TRBV19 and TRBJ1-1; a weak D match, TRBD1 (5 bases). Trimming removed 3 bases from V and 5 bases from J, with 19 bases in between. CDR1 is LNHDA, CDR2 SQIVND, per germline (reference sequence). The CDR3 extends over 16 amino acids. CDR3 protein: CASSIWGARKGTEAFF. The CDR3 coding sequence is TGTGCCAGTAGTATCTGGGGCGCCCGTAAGGGTACTGAAGCTTTCTTT.

The chain is built from TRBV27 and TRBJ1-2; TRBD1 is a possible D gene (6 bases). This CDR3 has 13 amino acids. V lost 4 bases and J lost 6, with 12 bases in between. Germline V CDR1 and CDR2: MNHEY, SMNVEV (reference sequence). CDR3 sequence (DNA): TGTGCCAGCAGTTCCCCAAAGGGGGATGGCTACACCTTC. This encodes CASSSPKGDGYTF.

The chain joins TRBV19 to TRBJ1-1; 10 bases agree with TRBD1. Germline CDR1 reads LNHDA; CDR2 reads SQIVND (reference sequence). Unmatched junction bases numbered 10, after V lost 5 bases and J lost 4 bases. The CDR3 runs 16 residues. CDR3 sequence: CASSPLRGQGSTEAFF. The DNA of the CDR3 is TGTGCCAGTAGTCCCCTAAGGGGACAGGGGTCCACTGAAGCTTTCTTT. Filled out from reference TRBV19 and TRBJ1-1, the complete variable domain reads DGGITQSPKYLFRKEGQNVTLSCEQNLNHDAMYWYRQDPGQGLRLIYYSQIVNDFQKGDIAEGYSVSREKKESFPLTVTSAQKNPTAFYLCASSPLRGQGSTEAFFGQGTRLTVV.

The CDR3 bases are TGTGCCAGCAGCTTAGTAGACAGGCTGGGACCCTACGAGCAGTACTTC. This translates into CASSLVDRLGPYEQYF. The chain is built from TRBV7-8 and TRBJ2-7; possibly TRBD1 for D (6 bases). Trimming pared 1 base from V and 2 bases from J, leaving 15 bases between. The CDR3 contains 16 residues. The germline V gene has CDR1 SGHVS and CDR2 FQNEAQ.

CDR3 nucleotide sequence: TGCGCCAGCAGCCAAACACCTGCGGGGGGACCCTCGGGAACCGGGGAGCTGTTTTTT. Protein: CASSQTPAGGPSGTGELFF. The chain combines TRBV4-1 with TRBJ2-2, with 8 bases that match TRBD2. The CDR3 extends over 19 amino acids. V lost 2 bases and J lost 5; bases outside the gene matches: 16. CDR1 and CDR2 (germline): MGHRA, YSYEKL.

This chain uses TRBV28 with TRBJ2-7, with D perhaps being TRBD1 or TRBD2 (5 bases each). Germline V CDR1 and CDR2: MDHEN, SYDVKM. V shed 9 bases and J shed 3 bases, with 21 bases lying between them. CDR3 length: 15 residues. Here the CDR3 reads CASEGLGPLLYEQYF. The CDR3 nucleotides read TGTGCCAGTGAGGGGCTGGGACCTCTACTCTACGAGCAGTACTTC.

This clone was detected only once. The rearrangement joins TRBV7-2 to TRBJ1-6, with D perhaps matching TRBD1 (5 bases). The V gene's germline CDR1 is SGHTA and CDR2 FQGNSA. V was shortened by 5 bases and J by 5 bases, with 13 bases between the two germline ends. CDR3 size: 15 residues. CDR3 residues: CASSVLGRDNSPLHF. The CDR3 DNA sequence: TGTGCCAGCAGCGTCCTGGGGCGGGATAATTCACCCCTCCACTTT. Using reference TRBV7-2 and TRBJ1-6 for the parts outside the CDR3, the full variable domain is GAGVSQSPSNKVTEKGKDVELRCDPISGHTALYWYRQSLGQGLEFLIYFQGNSAPDKSGLPSDRFSAERTGGSVSTLTIQRTQQEDSAVYLCASSVLGRDNSPLHFGNGTRLTVT.

This rearrangement joins TRBV3-1 (or the pseudogene TRBV3-2) to TRBJ2-1; tentatively, D is TRBD1 (6 bases). The V end was cut by 4 bases, the J end by 6 bases, with 19 bases between. CDR3 length equals 16 residues. The germline V gene encodes CDR1 LGHDT and CDR2 YNNKEL (reference sequence). The CDR3 DNA is TGTGCCAGCAGCCGCACAGGGACCAGAGAAATCAATGAGCAGTTCTTC. This codes for CASSRTGTREINEQFF.

The chain combines TRBV9 with TRBJ1-2; 9 bases are a match to TRBD1. Germline V gene lookup returns CDR1 SGDLS and CDR2 YYNGEE. This CDR3 comprises 15 residues. Trimming cost V 3 bases and J 1 base; bases outside gene matches: 4. CDR3 sequence (DNA): TGTGCCAGCAGCGCACAGGGGGCCGGTAACTATGGCTACACCTTC. It codes for CASSAQGAGNYGYTF.

As for this clone: Additional DNA sequences in this sample encode the identical CDR3. The chain joins TRBV6-5 to TRBJ2-7; perhaps TRBD1 as D (6 bases). The CDR3 contains 12 residues. Germline loops: CDR1 MNHEY, CDR2 SVGAGI. Trimming took 4 bases from V and 3 from J, leaving 7 bases between them. The CDR3 DNA is TGTGCCAGCAGTTCGGACAGCTACGAGCAGTACTTC. Its protein is CASSSDSYEQYF.

The chain couples TRBV4-2 to TRBJ2-7, with D maybe TRBD1 (6 bases). The CDR3 contains 16 residues. Germline V lookup: CDR1 LGHNA, CDR2 YNFKEQ. V lost 4 bases to trimming and J lost 3 bases, with 19 bases between them. In DNA form, the CDR3 reads TGTGCCAGCAGCCGAGAGGGACAAAACGCCGACTACGAGCAGTACTTC. Residues: CASSREGQNADYEQYF.